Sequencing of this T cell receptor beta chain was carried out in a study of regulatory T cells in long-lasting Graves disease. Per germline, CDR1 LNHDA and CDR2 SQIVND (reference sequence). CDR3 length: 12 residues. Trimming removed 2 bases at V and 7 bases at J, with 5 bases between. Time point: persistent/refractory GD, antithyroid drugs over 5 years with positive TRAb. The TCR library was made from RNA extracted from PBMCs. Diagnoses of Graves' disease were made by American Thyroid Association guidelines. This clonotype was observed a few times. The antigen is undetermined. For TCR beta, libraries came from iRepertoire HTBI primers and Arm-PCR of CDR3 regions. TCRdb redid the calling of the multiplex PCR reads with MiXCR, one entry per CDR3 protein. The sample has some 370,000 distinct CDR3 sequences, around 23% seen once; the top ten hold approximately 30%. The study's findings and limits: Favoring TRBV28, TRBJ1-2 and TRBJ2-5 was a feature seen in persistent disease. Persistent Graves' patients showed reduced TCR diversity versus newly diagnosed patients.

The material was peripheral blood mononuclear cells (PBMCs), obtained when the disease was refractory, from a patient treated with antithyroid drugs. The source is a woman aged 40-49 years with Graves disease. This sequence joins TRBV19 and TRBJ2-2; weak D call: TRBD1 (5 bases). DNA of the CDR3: TGTGCCAGTAGTATAAGGGGCGGGGAGCTGTTTTTT. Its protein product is CASSIRGGELFF.